Listed here are 29 T cell receptor beta chains from one sample, sequenced in a study of shared clonotypes between healthy human individuals. Generated by immunoSEQ multiplex PCR, the TCRdb table keeps only in-frame clones and is missing some. The sample consists of about 990,000 clones, about 84% of them appearing once. Sequencing was carried out using memory CD4+ T cells from PBMCs. Regarding subset: CD45RA-negative fraction. All receptors come from a man younger than 30 in good health. Some clones in this sample may be carry-over from other donors' samples.

Remarks on this clone: The same CDR3 is also encoded by other DNA sequences in this sample. The chain couples TRBV11-3 to TRBJ2-5; TRBD1 matches 10 bases. Germline CDR1 is SGHNT and CDR2 is YENEEA. V lost 5 bases, J lost 4 bases, and 7 bases stayed unmatched. CDR3 size: 15 residues. CDR3 loop: CASSPGQGERETQYF. In DNA form, the CDR3 reads TGTGCCAGCAGCCCTGGACAGGGGGAGCGAGAGACCCAGTACTTC. Full variable domain (remainder filled in from reference TRBV11-3 and TRBJ2-5): EAGVVQSPRYKIIEKKQPVAFWCNPISGHNTLYWYLQNLGQGPELLIRYENEEAVDDSQLPKDRFSAERLKGVDSTLKIQPAELGDSAVYLCASSPGQGERETQYFGPGTRLLVL.

The rearrangement uses TRBV27 and TRBJ1-1; 9 nucleotides match TRBD1. The CDR3 length is 15 residues. Germline V gives CDR1 MNHEY, CDR2 SMNVEV (reference sequence). Germline trimming cut 4 bases from V and 4 bases from J; bases unmatched to any gene: 7. The CDR3 nucleotides are TGTGCCAGCAGTTACGCAACAGGGGGCGGCACTGAAGCTTTCTTT. It specifies CASSYATGGGTEAFF.

As for this clone: With only one base between it and a far larger clone, this is likely a read error. The genes are TRBV29-1 and TRBJ1-3; 7 positions agree with TRBD1. Germline values: CDR1 SQVTM, CDR2 ANQGSEA. CDR3 length: 13 amino acids. In DNA form, the CDR3 reads TGCAGCGTTAACAGGGGCTCTGGAAGCACCATATATTTT. This gives the protein CSVNRGSGSTIYF. The entire variable domain, with the rest obtained from reference TRBV29-1 and TRBJ1-3, is as follows: SAVISQKPSRDICQRGTSLTIQCQVDSQVTMMFWYRQQPGQSLTLIATANQGSEATYESGFVIDKFPISRPNLTFSTLTVSNMSPEDSSIYLCSVNRGSGSTIYFGEGSWLTVV.

The genes are TRBV9 and TRBJ1-1; maybe TRBD1 (5 bases). With 0 bases removed from V and 6 bases from J, the gap between germline ends came to 9 bases. Germline V gene sequence: CDR1 SGDLS, CDR2 YYNGEE. The CDR3 extends over 13 amino acids. The CDR3 DNA sequence: TGTGCCAGCAGCGTAGATGGCAGGGCTGAAGCTTTCTTT. This encodes CASSVDGRAEAFF.

The chain links TRBV2 to TRBJ1-4; a weak D match, TRBD1 (6 bases). The CDR3 has 15 amino acids. The V gene lost 2 bases and the J gene lost 4 bases, with 11 bases spanning the gap. Germline V lookup: CDR1 SNHLY, CDR2 FYNNEI. The CDR3 protein is CASSESGVGNEKLFF. The CDR3 DNA reads as TGTGCCAGCAGTGAATCAGGGGTCGGTAATGAAAAACTGTTTTTT. The full variable domain, its missing parts supplied by reference TRBV2 and TRBJ1-4, is EPEVTQTPSHQVTQMGQEVILRCVPISNHLYFYWYRQILGQKVEFLVSFYNNEISEKSEIFDDQFSVERPDGSNFTLKIRSTKLEDSAMYFCASSESGVGNEKLFFGSGTQLSVL.

The sample holds a few counts of this clone. The chain has TRBV4-2 and TRBJ1-1, with D perhaps TRBD1 (5 bases). Per germline, CDR1 LGHNA and CDR2 YNFKEQ. This CDR3 contains 15 residues. Trimming took 3 bases from V and 1 from J, leaving 12 bases between them. The CDR3: CASSHNGQTNTEAFF. Here the CDR3 DNA reads TGTGCCAGCAGCCATAATGGACAAACGAACACTGAAGCTTTCTTT.

The chain couples TRBV5-4 to TRBJ2-5; D is unclear. The CDR3 is made up of 15 amino acids. Per the germline V gene, CDR1 is SGHNT and CDR2 is YYREEE (reference sequence). Trimming removed 3 bases from V and 3 bases from J, with 15 bases in between. CDR3 DNA: TGTGCCAGCAGCTCCACAATAGCACCGGAAGAGACCCAGTACTTC. It yields the protein CASSSTIAPEETQYF.

CDR3: CASSVEGSGANVLTF. Here the CDR3 DNA reads TGTGCCAGCAGTGTCGAGGGCTCTGGGGCCAACGTCCTGACTTTC. V is TRBV6-5 and J is TRBJ2-6, with D possibly matching TRBD2 (5 bases). Per germline, CDR1 MNHEY and CDR2 SVGAGI. Trimming removed 5 bases from V and 0 bases from J, with 8 bases in between. The CDR3 length is 15 residues.

This clone has just one count. One base away lies a much larger clone, so this may be a sequencing read error. The rearrangement links TRBV7-3 to TRBJ1-1; 8 bases are shared with TRBD1. Germline V lookup: CDR1 SGHTA, CDR2 FQGTGA. This CDR3 spans 15 amino acids. After removal of 5 bases from V and 4 bases from J, the junction contained 9 bases not matched to a gene. The CDR3 DNA reads as TGTGCCAGCAGCCGTACAGGGGACAGGAGCACTGAAGCTTTCTTT. Its translation is CASSRTGDRSTEAFF.

The chain combines TRBV9 with TRBJ1-2; D ambiguous. Looked up from germline, CDR1 is SGDLS and CDR2 is YYNGEE. The CDR3 has 13 amino acids. Trimming left V 1 base short and J 4 bases short, with 8 bases between. The CDR3 loop is CASSVLRTYGYTF. In DNA, the CDR3 is TGTGCCAGCAGCGTATTGCGGACCTATGGCTACACCTTC.

V usage is TRBV19 and J usage is TRBJ1-5; tentatively, D is TRBD1 (6 bases). CDR1 and CDR2 (germline): LNHDA, SQIVND (reference sequence). This CDR3 comprises 18 residues. V lost 4 bases and J lost 0, with 19 bases in between. The CDR3 DNA sequence: TGTGCCAGTAGTAGGGGAGGACAGAGCAGATATAGCAATCAGCCCCAGCATTTT. This sequence encodes CASSRGGQSRYSNQPQHF.

This clone was observed once. This rearrangement joins TRBV11-2 to TRBJ2-3; 9 nucleotides match TRBD1. Per the germline V gene, CDR1 is SGHAT and CDR2 is FQNNGV. With 3 bases clipped from V and 2 bases from J, the junction kept 3 bases outside the gene matches. The CDR3 is 15 amino acids. CDR3 amino acids: CASSLGQGPTDTQYF. As DNA, the CDR3 is TGTGCCAGCAGCTTGGGACAGGGCCCCACAGATACGCAGTATTTT.

This clone was observed a single time. The chain has TRBV5-1 and TRBJ2-1; 11 nucleotides match TRBD2. CDR1 is SGHRS, CDR2 YFSETQ, per germline. V was clipped by 5 bases and J by 8 bases; unmatched bases: 18. The CDR3 length is 18 residues. The DNA of the CDR3 is TGCGCCAGCAGTCCCGCTTGGCTTAGCGGGAGGGCTAGCGATGAGCAGTTCTTC. Protein product: CASSPAWLSGRASDEQFF.

Ten or more counts support this clone. The chain recombines TRBV5-1 with TRBJ1-1; D not certain. Per germline, CDR1 SGHRS and CDR2 YFSETQ. The CDR3 contains 15 residues. V was trimmed by 1 base and J by 1 base, leaving 11 bases between them. This CDR3 is CASSLHRTENTEAFF. CDR3 bases: TGCGCCAGCAGCTTGCACCGGACGGAGAACACTGAAGCTTTCTTT. Full variable domain (remainder filled in from reference TRBV5-1 and TRBJ1-1): KAGVTQTPRYLIKTRGQQVTLSCSPISGHRSVSWYQQTPGQGLQFLFEYFSETQRNKGNFPGRFSGRQFSNSRSEMNVSTLELGDSALYLCASSLHRTENTEAFFGQGTRLTVV.

The J gene is TRBJ2-2, the V gene TRBV5-4, with 10 bases that match TRBD2. The CDR3 has 18 residues. V lost 4 bases and J lost 7; bases outside the gene matches: 16. Germline assignment: CDR1 SGHNT and CDR2 YYREEE (reference sequence). The DNA for the CDR3 is TGTGCCAGCAGCCCCGGGACGGCTAGCGGGGGTTTGGACGGGGAGCTGTTTTTT. It codes for CASSPGTASGGLDGELFF.

On this clone: Other nucleotide sequences in the sample specify the same CDR3. J is TRBJ1-5 and V is TRBV6-1; no firm D call. The CDR3 extends over 13 amino acids. Per the germline V gene, CDR1 is MNHNS and CDR2 is SASEGT. The ends were cut back, 3 bases at V and 2 bases at J, with 5 bases in the middle. CDR3: CASSEGRNQPQHF. Written as DNA, the CDR3 is TGTGCCAGCAGTGAGGGCCGCAATCAGCCCCAGCATTTT.

This rearrangement joins TRBV9 to TRBJ2-5, with D perhaps TRBD1 (5 bases). The germline V gene has CDR1 SGDLS and CDR2 YYNGEE. This CDR3 spans 14 amino acids. V lost 1 base and J 3 bases, leaving 10 bases between the germline ends. Here the CDR3 reads CASSVNSGKETQYF. In nucleotides, the CDR3 is TGTGCCAGCAGCGTAAATTCAGGGAAAGAGACCCAGTACTTC.

The rearrangement joins TRBV5-6 to TRBJ1-3, with unresolved D. The V gene's germline CDR1 is SGHDT and CDR2 YYEEEE. Trimming removed 0 bases at V and 0 bases at J, with 10 bases between. This CDR3 contains 16 residues. CDR3 sequence reads: CASSLEGFPSGNTIYF. The CDR3 DNA reads TGTGCCAGCAGCTTGGAGGGTTTTCCCTCTGGAAACACCATATATTTT.

The chain has TRBV5-1 and TRBJ2-3; D uncertain. Germline CDR1 SGHRS, CDR2 YFSETQ. CDR3 length: 13 amino acids. The V end was cut by 1 base, the J end by 6 bases, with 9 bases between. CDR3 amino acids: CASSLRPGDTQYF. Here the CDR3 DNA reads TGCGCCAGCAGCTTGAGGCCGGGCGATACGCAGTATTTT.

The V and J genes are TRBV6-1 and TRBJ2-7, with D maybe TRBD1 (5 bases). V was clipped by 5 bases and J by 0 bases, with 11 bases between them. The length of the CDR3 is 14 residues. Germline loops: CDR1 MNHNS, CDR2 SASEGT. CDR3 region: CASSLPTDSYEQYF. Written as DNA, the CDR3 is TGTGCCAGCAGTCTCCCGACAGACTCCTACGAGCAGTACTTC.

As regards this clone: A junction end diverges from the germline sequence, so it may reflect a read error. The chain uses TRBV5-1 and TRBJ1-1; D gene uncertain. The CDR3 runs to 14 residues. Per germline, CDR1 SGHRS and CDR2 YFSETQ. CDR3 residues: CASSLEWAGTEAFF. The CDR3 region has the DNA TGTGCCAGCAGCTTGGAATGGGCCGGGACTGAAGCTTTCTTT.

This chain uses TRBV6-1 with TRBJ2-1; 8 bases agree with TRBD2. Germline values: CDR1 MNHNS, CDR2 SASEGT. After removal of 5 bases from V and 9 bases from J, the junction contained 12 bases not matched to a gene. The CDR3 runs 15 residues. CDR3 sequence: CASSSPGLGRGEQFF. The CDR3, as DNA: TGTGCCAGCAGTTCACCGGGACTAGGTCGTGGTGAGCAGTTCTTC.

The chain has TRBV7-2 and TRBJ1-1; D gene ambiguous. There are 13 residues in the CDR3. V was cut by 1 base and J by 7 bases, with 10 bases left in between. Germline-derived CDR1 and CDR2 are SGHTA and FQGNSA. The CDR3 reads CASSLVHQLEAFF. The CDR3 nucleotides are TGTGCCAGCAGCTTAGTGCACCAACTTGAAGCTTTCTTT.

J is TRBJ2-3 and V is TRBV19; TRBD2 agrees at 10 bases. This CDR3 is built from 15 residues. Trimming at V came to 3 bases and at J to 9 bases, leaving 9 bases not matched to a gene. Germline CDR1 LNHDA, CDR2 SQIVND (reference sequence). The CDR3 coding sequence is TGTGCCAGTAGTATGGGGACTAGCGTTACGTGGACGCAGTATTTT. As protein: CASSMGTSVTWTQYF.

The chain carries TRBV18 and TRBJ1-4; 9 bases line up with TRBD1. CDR1 KGHSH and CDR2 LQKENI come from the germline V gene. J gave up 11 bases and V 7 bases, and 5 bases lay outside the gene matches. The CDR3 totals 12 residues. Written as DNA, the CDR3 is TGTGCCAGCTTCTCTGGACAGGGGAAACTGTTTTTT. Its protein is CASFSGQGKLFF.

The count of this clone is one. The rearrangement links TRBV7-9 to TRBJ2-7; 7 positions agree with TRBD1. V lost 5 bases and J lost 3; bases outside the gene matches: 13. Germline CDR1 reads SEHNR; CDR2 reads FQNEAQ (reference sequence). The CDR3 sequence is 16 residues long. The CDR3 spells CASSPVNRDSIYEQYF. DNA for the CDR3: TGTGCCAGCAGCCCCGTCAACCGGGACAGTATCTACGAGCAGTACTTC.

The CDR3 here is CSVVEGLNSNQPQHF. The CDR3 nucleotides read TGCAGCGTTGTGGAGGGCCTCAATAGCAATCAGCCCCAGCATTTT. The V and J genes are TRBV29-1 and TRBJ1-5; no reliable D call. Germline CDR1 reads SQVTM; CDR2 reads ANQGSEA. CDR3 size: 15 residues. V gave up 4 bases and J gave up 0 bases, with 13 bases separating them. Full variable domain (remainder filled in from reference TRBV29-1 and TRBJ1-5): SAVISQKPSRDICQRGTSLTIQCQVDSQVTMMFWYRQQPGQSLTLIATANQGSEATYESGFVIDKFPISRPNLTFSTLTVSNMSPEDSSIYLCSVVEGLNSNQPQHFGDGTRLSIL.

This chain links TRBV7-2 with TRBJ1-3; no clear D. The CDR3 spans 15 residues. Germline CDR1 and CDR2: SGHTA and FQGNSA. V lost 5 bases, J lost 4 bases, and 15 bases lay in between. The CDR3 bases are TGTGCCAGCAGCCCTGCTCGGGCGCGGGGAAACACCATATATTTT. Protein product: CASSPARARGNTIYF.

V usage is TRBV5-1 and J usage is TRBJ2-7; TRBD2 is a possible D gene (6 bases). The CDR3 is made up of 14 amino acids. The V and J ends lost 3 bases and 5 bases respectively, with 15 bases between them. Per the germline V gene, CDR1 is SGHRS and CDR2 is YFSETQ. As DNA, the CDR3 is TGCGCCAGCAGCTCCCGGCGGAGGGGAAACGAGCAGTACTTC. It encodes CASSSRRRGNEQYF.